A single sample is the source of the 16 T cell receptor beta chains below, sequenced in a study of T cell clonality in common variable immunodeficiency. Study-level results: Reportedly, TCR beta sequences from common variable immunodeficiency showed fewer deletions and N-nucleotide insertions.

TCRdb's table, derived via immunoSEQ multiplex PCR, lists solely in-frame clones and lacks some. The data show about 33,000 clones, with none appearing a single time. These TCRs are of unknown antigen specificity. Sequencing was performed on peripheral blood mononuclear cells. These receptors were collected from a human donor with common variable immunodeficiency.

As concerns this clone: The CDR3 goes on 3 residues after the read ends, and that part is filled in from the germline J gene. The chain recombines TRBV6-2 or TRBV6-3 with TRBJ1-1; D perhaps matches TRBD1 (5 bases). The CDR3 is 15 amino acids. CDR1 is MNHEY and CDR2 is SVGEGT in the germline V gene. Trimming removed 4 bases at V and 4 bases at J, with 16 bases between. The CDR3 bases that were read are TGTGCCAGCAGTTCTGGGGGGGAGAAGGGCACTGAA. This gives the protein CASSSGGEKGTE. From start to end, the CDR3 is CASSSGGEKGTEAFF.

By sample fraction, this clone is medium-sized. The CDR3 end falls 3 residues outside the read, so it is completed with the germline J gene. The gene calls are TRBV7-2 and TRBJ2-3; a possible D gene is TRBD2 (6 bases). The CDR3 extends over 14 amino acids. Germline V gene lookup returns CDR1 SGHTA and CDR2 FQGNSA. The V and J ends lost 2 bases and 4 bases respectively, with 10 bases between them. The sequenced part of the CDR3 DNA is TGTGCCAGCAGCTTACGGAGGGGCGCAGATACG. Residues: CASSLRRGADT. The CDR3 reads in full as CASSLRRGADTQYF. The full variable domain, rest sourced from reference TRBV7-2 and TRBJ2-3, is GAGVSQSPSNKVTEKGKDVELRCDPISGHTALYWYRQSLGQGLEFLIYFQGNSAPDKSGLPSDRFSAERTGGSVSTLTIQRTQQEDSAVYLCASSLRRGADTQYFGPGTRLTVL.

This clone was counted at least ten times. Read sequence stops 3 residues before the CDR3 end, and the germline J gene provides the missing end. The chain combines TRBV5-1 with TRBJ2-7; D not certain. This CDR3 spans 11 amino acids. The V gene's germline CDR1 is SGHRS and CDR2 YFSETQ. Trimming pared 4 bases from V and 1 base from J, leaving 3 bases between. The CDR3 DNA, read in part, is TGCGCCAGCAGCCAATCCTACGAG. Encoded protein: CASSQSYE. The CDR3 in full is CASSQSYEQYF.

This clone has only a few counts. The DNA read from the CDR3 is TGTGCCAGTAGTATGGGAGCCGGGACAGCTATCTACGAG. Translating gives CASSMGAGTAIYE. The whole CDR3 protein is CASSMGAGTAIYEQYF. The rearrangement uses TRBV19 and TRBJ2-7; 7 bases are a match to TRBD1. The CDR3 end lies 3 residues beyond the end of the read and is filled in from the germline J gene. CDR1 and CDR2 (germline): LNHDA, SQIVND (reference sequence). The trim removed 3 bases at V and 3 bases at J, leaving 11 bases unmatched. The CDR3 spans 16 residues.

Note on this clone: A read error may account for a junction end that differs from germline. The CDR3 goes on 3 residues after the read ends, and that part is filled in from the germline J gene. This sample includes further DNA sequences coding for the same CDR3. The chain employs TRBV2 and TRBJ2-7; TRBD1 agrees at 8 bases. The CDR3 length is 12 residues. The germline gives CDR1 SNHLY, CDR2 FYNNEI. The CDR3 spells CASSRDRYEQYF. Incomplete CDR3 DNA: TGTGCTAGCAGCCGGGACAGGTACGAG.

This clone has ten or more counts. The CDR3 end is not reached by the read, which stops 3 residues before it; the germline J gene fills it in. The chain couples TRBV19 to TRBJ2-5; 8 bases are shared with TRBD2. The V and J ends lost 5 bases and 7 bases, in that order; junction bases with no gene match: 12. The CDR3 covers 15 residues. Germline V lookup: CDR1 LNHDA, CDR2 SQIVND (reference sequence). Incomplete CDR3 DNA: TGTGCCAGTAGTGCGCCCGCGGGGGGCCCGGGGACC. This gives the protein CASSAPAGGPGT. The full-length CDR3 reads as CASSAPAGGPGTQYF.

This clone was counted a few times. The observed sequence ends 3 residues before the CDR3 terminus, with the missing tail filled in from the germline J gene. The V gene is TRBV30, the J gene TRBJ2-1, with D possibly TRBD2 on 6 matching bases. From germline, CDR1 is GTSNPN and CDR2 SVGIG (reference sequence). The length of the CDR3 is 15 residues. V lost 0 bases and J lost 7, with 16 bases in between. The CDR3 region is CAWSVVGTALNEQFF. The CDR3 bases that were read are TGTGCCTGGAGTGTGGTGGGGACTGCACTAAATGAG.

Remarks on this clone: Read coverage stops 3 residues before the CDR3 terminus; the germline J gene supplies the remainder. The chain recombines TRBV18 with TRBJ1-1; the match to TRBD1 covers 8 bases. Germline V gives CDR1 KGHSH, CDR2 LQKENI. This CDR3 is built from 15 residues. V was clipped by 6 bases and J by 2 bases; unmatched bases: 8. CDR3 loop: CASSQGALSNTEAFF. CDR3 DNA (partial): TGTGCCAGCTCTCAGGGGGCCCTCTCAAACACTGAA.

This clone was seen many times. The CDR3 end lies 3 residues beyond the end of the read and is filled in from the germline J gene. J is TRBJ2-3 and V is TRBV10-1; perhaps TRBD2 as D (5 bases). Germline V gene data show CDR1 as WNHNN and CDR2 as SYGVQD (reference sequence). CDR3 length: 13 residues. V lost 4 bases to trimming and J lost 1 base, with 6 bases between them. The CDR3 DNA, read in part, is TGCGCCAGCAGTGGTAGCGGCACAGATACG. As protein: CASSGSGTDT. From start to end, the CDR3 is CASSGSGTDTQYF.

This clone was seen ten or more times. The read ends 3 residues early relative to the CDR3; the germline J gene fills the gap. The rearrangement links TRBV20-1 to TRBJ2-7; the match to TRBD2 covers 15 bases. Trimming cost V 5 bases and J 3 bases; bases outside gene matches: 11. This CDR3 is 17 amino acids long. The germline gives CDR1 DFQATT, CDR2 SNEGSKA (reference sequence). The CDR3 loop reads CSALGGLAGGNHYEQYF. The covered CDR3 bases are TGCAGTGCTTTAGGGGGACTAGCGGGGGGCAACCACTACGAG.

This clone occurred many times. The CDR3 bases that were read are TGCAGTGCCGGGACAGGGGATCAGCCC. It specifies CSAGTGDQP. The complete CDR3 protein is CSAGTGDQPQHF. This sequence joins TRBV20-1 and TRBJ1-5, with TRBD1 matching 10 bases. The read comes to an end 3 residues before the CDR3 does, leaving the germline J gene to fill in the end. This CDR3 has 12 amino acids. Germline lookup yields CDR1 DFQATT and CDR2 SNEGSKA (reference sequence). The junction had 1 base not matched to a gene; V was cut back by 6 bases and J by 5 bases.

In regard to this clone: Coverage ceases 3 residues before the CDR3 finishes, and the germline J gene fills in the end. This chain joins TRBV29-1 and TRBJ1-5; D unclear. Germline values: CDR1 SQVTM, CDR2 ANQGSEA. Trimming stripped 4 bases from V and 3 bases from J, with 10 bases between. This CDR3 is built from 13 residues. CDR3 sequence: CSVAQVINQPQHF. CDR3 bases read: TGCAGCGTTGCCCAGGTGATCAATCAGCCC.

This clone showed up many times. The observed sequence ends 3 residues before the CDR3 terminus, with the missing tail filled in from the germline J gene. The chain recombines TRBV7-9 with TRBJ2-3, with a possible D match to TRBD2 (6 bases). The CDR3 totals 15 residues. CDR1 is SEHNR, CDR2 FQNEAQ, per germline (reference sequence). Trimming took off 1 base at V and 0 bases at J, with 8 bases between the two ends. Incomplete CDR3 DNA: TGTGCCAGCAGCTTAGATAGCGGAAGCACAGATACG. Amino acid sequence: CASSLDSGSTDT. In full, the CDR3 is CASSLDSGSTDTQYF.

The sample holds a few counts of this clone. The CDR3 end lies 3 residues beyond the end of the read and is filled in from the germline J gene. This chain connects TRBV2 to TRBJ2-5, with TRBD2 identical over 15 bases. The V gene end was trimmed by 3 bases and the J gene end by 2 bases; junction bases not matched to a gene: 1. The CDR3 contains 16 residues. The V gene's germline CDR1 is SNHLY and CDR2 FYNNEI. The CDR3 DNA, read in part, is TGTGCCAGCAGTGAGGGACTAGCGGGGGGTCAAGAGACC. Encoded protein: CASSEGLAGGQET. Given in full, the CDR3 is CASSEGLAGGQETQYF.

This clone showed up many times. The read terminates 3 residues ahead of where the CDR3 ends, so the germline J gene completes it. V and J are TRBV2 and TRBJ2-2; 7 positions match TRBD2. The CDR3 is made up of 15 amino acids. Germline CDR1 reads SNHLY; CDR2 reads FYNNEI. Trimming at V came to 6 bases and at J to 0 bases, leaving 4 bases not matched to a gene. The CDR3 loop is CASRRAGSNTGELFF. CDR3 DNA (partial): TGTGCCAGCAGGAGAGCGGGGTCGAACACCGGGGAG. Complete variable domain (other parts from reference TRBV2 and TRBJ2-2): EPEVTQTPSHQVTQMGQEVILRCVPISNHLYFYWYRQILGQKVEFLVSFYNNEISEKSEIFDDQFSVERPDGSNFTLKIRSTKLEDSAMYFCASRRAGSNTGELFFGEGSRLTVL.

The table lists this clone with many counts. The missing CDR3 end, 3 residues past where the read stops, is filled in from the germline J gene. The V call is TRBV7-9, the J call TRBJ1-1, with unresolved D. The CDR3 is 11 amino acids. Germline V gives CDR1 SEHNR, CDR2 FQNEAQ (reference sequence). The ends were cut back, 5 bases at V and 7 bases at J, with 8 bases in the middle. The CDR3: CASSLEGEAFF. CDR3 DNA (partial): TGTGCCAGCAGCCTCGAGGGTGAA.